This T cell receptor beta chain was captured by sequencing in a study of radiation and T cells in renal cell carcinoma. Study overall: Nephrectomy followed 15 Gy stereotactic body radiation by 4 weeks.

Details on this clone: Antigen specificity is unknown.

Described time point: baseline pretreatment blood. Documented treatment: 15 Gy SBRT to primary tumor, nephrectomy 4 weeks later. This renal cell carcinoma was of the clear cell type. The repertoire was sequenced with immunoSEQ multiplex PCR; TCRdb's copy has only in-frame clones and lacks some. Here the sample spans about 140,000 clones, approximately 87% being singletons. Study-wide findings and caveats: Top tumor clonotypes rose in blood 2 weeks post-radiation, then contracted.

The CDR3 is 15 residues long. The ends lost 5 bases at V and 5 bases at J; junction bases unmatched: 6. Germline V gene lookup returns CDR1 SEHNR and CDR2 FQNEAQ (reference sequence). V is TRBV7-9 and J is TRBJ2-5; 12 bases are a match to TRBD2. The receptor was isolated from a woman aged 50 to 60 with renal cell carcinoma. This material consisted of blood, taken from a patient whose treatment included radiotherapy and nephrectomy. In nucleotides, the CDR3 is TGTGCCAGCAGCCTGACTAGCGGGGGATCGGAGACCCAGTACTTC. This sequence encodes CASSLTSGGSETQYF.